This T cell receptor beta chain was observed in a study of response to subunit inactivated influenza vaccine. Study-wide findings and caveats: Each seasonal flu vaccination may recruit only limited new T cells, authors suggested.

From germline, CDR1 is DFQATT and CDR2 SNEGSKA (reference sequence). V shed 4 bases and J 3 bases; nucleotides not matched to a gene: 5. The CDR3 covers 14 residues. This clonotype was picked up a small number of times. The target antigen is unknown. TCRdb recomputed calls from the RT-PCR reads with MiXCR, one row per CDR3 protein. The sample consists of around 850,000 distinct CDR3 sequences, approximately 17% of them appearing once. This sequence originates from a man aged 45 to 65 who received an inactivated influenza vaccine. The chain has TRBV20-1 and TRBJ2-3, with 9 bases lining up with TRBD1. Here the sequenced sample was PBMCs from blood, taken 5 days after vaccination. CDR3 region: CSATDRGRTDTQYF. The DNA of the CDR3 is TGCAGTGCTACGGACAGGGGCAGGACAGATACGCAGTATTTT.